This paragraph covers one T cell receptor beta chain sequence. Researchers ran the PCR with 60 Vbeta and 13 Jbeta primers. Libraries were prepared by immunoSEQ multiplex PCR; TCRdb keeps only in-frame clonotypes and omits some of them. The sample consists of around 170,000 clones, 80% to 85% of them appearing once. The sample belongs to a study of cytomegalovirus exposure and HLA in healthy donors. CDR3 length: 16 amino acids. The V end was cut by 3 bases, the J end by 0 bases, with 13 bases between. Germline V lookup: CDR1 MNHEY, CDR2 SMNVEV (reference sequence). Material for sequencing was PBMCs. This chain links TRBV27 with TRBJ2-3; D possibly corresponds to TRBD2 (6 bases). This TCR derives from a woman under 30 in good health and CMV-seronegative. CDR3 residues: CASSLGSGPSTDTQYF. The DNA for the CDR3 is TGTGCCAGCAGTTTGGGTAGCGGTCCTAGCACAGATACGCAGTATTTT.